This record concerns one T cell receptor beta chain sequence. The target of this receptor is not known. No clone much larger than this one lies a single base away; base qualities are absent. One collaborating source in Seattle enrolled patients while the patients were actively infected and followed the patients over time throughout the course of disease. The collaborating institutions used their own protocols to collect whole blood in K2EDTA tubes. For TCRbeta analysis, collaborators shipped samples in one of three forms: frozen whole blood, isolated PBMCs, or DNA extracted from either of those sample types. This sample stems from a study of blood T cell repertoires in COVID-19 (dated by TCRdb to between 2020 and 2021). In terms of the full investigation: Collaborator samples came from the United States, Italy and Spain and covered acute and convalescent phases of COVID-19. The repertoires were released in a freely available public database intended as a resource for research on the immune response to SARS-CoV-2. Nearly every sample came with metadata listing a de-identified subject ID, COVID-19 status, age in years and sex. Where HLA class I and class II types were available, the types were taken from metadata supplied by the sample provider, not from assay-based typing. The material from the prospective study consisted of cDNA or gDNA derived from T cells, B-cell-depleted T cells, or PBMCs. Deeply sampled blood TCRbeta repertoires from subjects exposed to, actively infected with, or recovered from COVID-19 were included in the dataset. The samples were drawn from the first 160 participants of the ongoing ImmuneRACE study and from 950 to 1,500 subjects provided by 6 global collaborators.

The CDR1 and CDR2 encoded by the germline V gene are LGHNA and YNFKEQ. Taken from cysteine to phenylalanine, the CDR3 has 16 residues. Only CDR3 DNA remains: 48 bases, in frame from the first base. Deletion took 2 bases off V and 3 bases off J, with a span of 14 bases between the germline ends. Overall study outcomes, separate from this receptor: How much clinical and demographic metadata was included differed by source and by participant, and the metadata was provided uncurated.

TCRbeta CDR3 regions were amplified from genomic DNA by means of the immunoSEQ Assay, a bias-controlled multiplex PCR. The published analysis was carried out like this. The number of nucleated cells in each sample was estimated by amplification of reference gene primers within the assay. Sequence reads were collapsed and filtered to measure the absolute abundance of every unique TCRbeta CDR3 rearrangement. For each sample, productive Simpson clonality was calculated as the square root of Simpson's diversity index over productive rearrangements. Drawn from immuneACCESS, this table holds only the in-frame rearrangements with V and J called that TCRdb kept. Clones are partly lost; checked studies trace under half to an unresolved V gene and leave the rest unexplained. From that table come the V and J calls and clone size; the DNA was used to work out D and trimming. This sample has approximately 280,000 clones in its table, and less than 85% of those were observed once. Roughly 1.5% of the sample lies in the top ten.

The material sequenced was peripheral blood. The clonotype was recovered from a human donor with COVID-19, enrolled during active disease. The donor label of this sample is uncertain. Rearrangement joined TRBV4-2 to TRBJ1-5; the D gene is perhaps TRBD1, on 5 matching bases. At the DNA level, the sequence is TGTGCCAGCAGCCAAACCACCGACAGATTCAATCAGCCCCAGCATTTT. Protein translation: CASSQTTDRFNQPQHF.